This TCR beta chain was recovered during a study of blood T cell repertoires in COVID-19. The CDR3 contains 16 residues. Deletions cut 1 base from V and 4 bases from J, with 16 bases between. Germline-derived CDR1 and CDR2 are LGHNA and YNFKEQ. TCRdb's table, derived via immunoSEQ multiplex PCR, lists solely in-frame clones and lacks some. Of about 160,000 clones listed, approximately 80% are singletons. The sequence came from a man in his forties who had recovered from COVID-19. Sequencing was performed on PBMCs or T cells enriched from blood (not recorded which). The chain has TRBV4-2 and TRBJ1-2; D gene uncertain. This CDR3 reads CASSQAFGSATYGYTF. The CDR3 region has the DNA TGTGCCAGCAGCCAAGCGTTTGGTAGTGCCACCTATGGCTACACCTTC.